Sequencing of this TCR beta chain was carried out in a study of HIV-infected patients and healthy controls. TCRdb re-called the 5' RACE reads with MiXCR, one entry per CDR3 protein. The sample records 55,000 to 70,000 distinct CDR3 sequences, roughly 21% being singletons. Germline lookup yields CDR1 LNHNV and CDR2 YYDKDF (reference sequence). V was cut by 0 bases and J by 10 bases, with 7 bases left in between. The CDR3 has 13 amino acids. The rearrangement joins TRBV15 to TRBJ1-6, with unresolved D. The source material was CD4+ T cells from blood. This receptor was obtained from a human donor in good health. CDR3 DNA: TGTGCCACCAGCAGAGATCCGTGGTCACCCCTCCACTTT. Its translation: CATSRDPWSPLHF. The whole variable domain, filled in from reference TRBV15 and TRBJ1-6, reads DAMVIQNPRYQVTQFGKPVTLSCSQTLNHNVMYWYQQKSSQAPKLLFHYYDKDFNNEADTPDNFQSRRPNTSFCFLDIRSPGLGDTAMYLCATSRDPWSPLHFGNGTRLTVT.